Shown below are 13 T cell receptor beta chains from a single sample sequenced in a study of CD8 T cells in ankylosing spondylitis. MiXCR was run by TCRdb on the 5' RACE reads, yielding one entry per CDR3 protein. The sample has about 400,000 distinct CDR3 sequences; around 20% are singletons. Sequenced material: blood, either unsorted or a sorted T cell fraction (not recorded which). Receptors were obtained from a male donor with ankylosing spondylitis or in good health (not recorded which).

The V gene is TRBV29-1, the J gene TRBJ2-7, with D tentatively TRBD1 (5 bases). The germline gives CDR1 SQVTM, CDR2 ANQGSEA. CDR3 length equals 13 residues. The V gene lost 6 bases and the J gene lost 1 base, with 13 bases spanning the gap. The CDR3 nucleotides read TGCAGCGTGGGGCCAGGCCATTCCTACGAGCAGTACTTC. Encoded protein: CSVGPGHSYEQYF.

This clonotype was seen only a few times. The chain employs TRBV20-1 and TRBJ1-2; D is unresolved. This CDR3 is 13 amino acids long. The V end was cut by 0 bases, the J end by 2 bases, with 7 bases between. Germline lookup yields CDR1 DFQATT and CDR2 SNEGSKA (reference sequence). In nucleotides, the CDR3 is TGCAGTGCTAGAGATCGAGGCAACTATGGCTACACCTTC. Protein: CSARDRGNYGYTF.

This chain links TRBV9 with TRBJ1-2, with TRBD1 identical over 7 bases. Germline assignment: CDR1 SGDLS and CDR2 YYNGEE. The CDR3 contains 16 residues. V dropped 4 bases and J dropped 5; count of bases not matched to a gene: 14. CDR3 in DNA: TGTGCCAGCAGCCCCCAGACAGGGAAGTACTCTTATGGCTACACCTTC. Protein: CASSPQTGKYSYGYTF. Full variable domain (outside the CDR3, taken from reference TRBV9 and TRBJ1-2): DSGVTQTPKHLITATGQRVTLRCSPRSGDLSVYWYQQSLDQGLQFLIQYYNGEERAKGNILERFSAQQFPDLHSELNLSSLELGDSALYFCASSPQTGKYSYGYTFGSGTRLTVV.

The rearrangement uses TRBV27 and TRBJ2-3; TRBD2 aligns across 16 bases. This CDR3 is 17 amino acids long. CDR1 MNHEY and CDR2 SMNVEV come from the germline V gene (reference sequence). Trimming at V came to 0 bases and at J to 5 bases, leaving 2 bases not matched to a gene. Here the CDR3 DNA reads TGTGCCAGCAGTTTATCGGGACTAGCGGGGGGGCTAGATACGCAGTATTTT. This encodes CASSLSGLAGGLDTQYF.

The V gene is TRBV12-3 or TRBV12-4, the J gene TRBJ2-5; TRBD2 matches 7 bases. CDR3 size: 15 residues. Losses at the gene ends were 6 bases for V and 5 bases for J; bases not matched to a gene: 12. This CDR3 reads CASSRSGASVETQYF. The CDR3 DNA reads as TGTGCCAGCAGCCGGAGCGGGGCCTCGGTGGAGACCCAGTACTTC.

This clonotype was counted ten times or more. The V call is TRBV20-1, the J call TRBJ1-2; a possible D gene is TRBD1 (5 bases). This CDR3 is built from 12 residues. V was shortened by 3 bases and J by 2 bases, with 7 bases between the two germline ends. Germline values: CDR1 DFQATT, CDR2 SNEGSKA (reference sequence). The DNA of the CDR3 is TGCAGTGCTAGGGGGGACAACTATGGCTACACCTTC. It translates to CSARGDNYGYTF.

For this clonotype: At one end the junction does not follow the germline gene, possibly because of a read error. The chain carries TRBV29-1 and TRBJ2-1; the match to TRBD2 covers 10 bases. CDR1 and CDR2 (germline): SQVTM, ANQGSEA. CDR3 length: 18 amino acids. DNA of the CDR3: TGCAGCGTTGAAGGAGGAGGAGCGGGGGGGCCGAGGAGAAATGAGAAGTTCTTC. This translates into CSVEGGGAGGPRRNEKFF.

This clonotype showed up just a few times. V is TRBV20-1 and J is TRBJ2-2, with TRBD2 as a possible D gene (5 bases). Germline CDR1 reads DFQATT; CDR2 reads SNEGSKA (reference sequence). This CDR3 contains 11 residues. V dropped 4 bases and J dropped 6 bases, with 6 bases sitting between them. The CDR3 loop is CSAKGAGELFF. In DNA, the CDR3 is TGCAGTGCTAAGGGAGCCGGGGAGCTGTTTTTT.

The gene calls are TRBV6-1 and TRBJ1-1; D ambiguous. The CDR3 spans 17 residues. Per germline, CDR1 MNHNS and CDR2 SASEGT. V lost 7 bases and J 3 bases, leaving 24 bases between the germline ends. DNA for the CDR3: TGTGCCAGCAAGCGTATAGACGTATTACACACGGACACTGAAGCTTTCTTT. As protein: CASKRIDVLHTDTEAFF.

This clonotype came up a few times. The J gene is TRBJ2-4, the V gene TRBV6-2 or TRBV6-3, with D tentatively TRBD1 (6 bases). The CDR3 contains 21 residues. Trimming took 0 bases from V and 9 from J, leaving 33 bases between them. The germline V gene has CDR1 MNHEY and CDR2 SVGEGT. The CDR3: CASSYSTVPLAGVRSSGIQYF. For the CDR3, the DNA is TGTGCCAGCAGTTACTCCACTGTCCCTCTAGCAGGGGTTAGGTCCAGTGGCATTCAGTACTTC.

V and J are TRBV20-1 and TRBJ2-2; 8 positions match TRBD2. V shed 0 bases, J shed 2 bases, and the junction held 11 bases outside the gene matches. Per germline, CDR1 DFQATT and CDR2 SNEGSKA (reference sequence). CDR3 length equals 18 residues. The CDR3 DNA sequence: TGCAGTGCTAGAGATATCGGAACTAGCGGATTCAACACCGGGGAGCTGTTTTTT. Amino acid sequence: CSARDIGTSGFNTGELFF.

This CDR3 is CASSQELAGGPPWETQYF. In nucleotides, the CDR3 is TGTGCCAGCAGCCAAGAACTAGCGGGGGGTCCCCCTTGGGAGACCCAGTACTTC. V gene TRBV4-2 combines with J gene TRBJ2-5, with 12 bases identical to TRBD2. CDR3 length equals 18 residues. With V trimmed by 0 bases and J by 5 bases, 10 bases remained unmatched. CDR1 and CDR2 (germline): LGHNA, YNFKEQ.

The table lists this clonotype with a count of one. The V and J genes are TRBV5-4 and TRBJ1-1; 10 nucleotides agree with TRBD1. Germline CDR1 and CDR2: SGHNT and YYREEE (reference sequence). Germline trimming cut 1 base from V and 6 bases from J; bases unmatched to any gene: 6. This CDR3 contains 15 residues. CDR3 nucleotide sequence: TGTGCCAGCAGCTTGCGGGGACAGGGGTCCCCTGAAGCTTTCTTT. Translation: CASSLRGQGSPEAFF.